These T cell receptor beta chains were read from a single sample in a study of blood T cell repertoires in COVID-19. Sequenced by immunoSEQ multiplex PCR; TCRdb stores in-frame clones only, minus some. The sample carries about 140,000 clones, about three quarters recorded once. Sequencing was carried out using PBMCs or T cells enriched from blood (not recorded which). These receptors were taken from a woman between 50 and 59 years old who had recovered from COVID-19. The CDR3 runs from the conserved cysteine through the conserved F or W. A D gene is named only where the DNA matches it firmly. Part of the rows lack a size; the others show once, few, many or a class for expanded clones.

V gene	clone size	D gene	J gene	CDR3 protein	CDR3 DNA
TRBV2	few	NA	TRBJ2-3	CASSEDTGLQVDTQYF	TGTGCCAGCAGCGAAGATACGGGACTCCAGGTAGATACGCAGTATTTT
TRBV5-5	once	NA	TRBJ2-3	CASSPSTDTQYF	TGTGCCAGCAGCCCGAGCACAGATACGCAGTATTTT
TRBV18	once	TRBD2	TRBJ2-5	CASSPKGGPQETQYF	TGTGCCAGCTCACCAAAGGGAGGGCCCCAAGAGACCCAGTACTTC
TRBV6-5	few	NA	TRBJ1-2	CASSRGGALNYGYTF	TGTGCCAGCAGTAGGGGCGGGGCCCTTAACTATGGCTACACCTTC
TRBV7-9	NA	TRBD1	TRBJ2-3	CASTLGDRATDTQYF	TGTGCCAGCACCTTGGGGGACAGGGCCACAGATACGCAGTATTTT
TRBV28	NA	TRBD1	TRBJ2-7	CASRPGQGRFEQYF	TGTGCCAGCAGACCGGGACAGGGGCGGTTCGAGCAGTACTTC
TRBV4-2	NA	TRBD1	TRBJ1-4	CASSQVNRGEKLFF	TGTGCCAGCAGCCAAGTTAACAGGGGGGAAAAACTGTTTTTT
TRBV27	NA	NA	TRBJ1-2	CASSLQGNYGYTF	TGTGCCAGCAGTTTACAGGGTAACTATGGCTACACCTTC
TRBV6-5	few	NA	TRBJ1-6	CAGGNNSPLHF	TGTGCCGGCGGAAATAATTCACCCCTCCACTTT
TRBV7-6	NA	NA	TRBJ2-1	CASSLTSSSYNEQFF	TGTGCCAGCAGCCTGACTAGTAGCTCCTACAATGAGCAGTTCTTC
TRBV10-3	NA	TRBD1	TRBJ2-3	CAISDEGGHRYF	TGTGCCATCAGTGATGAAGGGGGCCACAGGTATTTT
TRBV11-2	NA	NA	TRBJ1-6	CASSLGRSPLHF	TGTGCCAGCAGCTTAGGCCGGTCACCCCTCCACTTT
TRBV6-4	NA	TRBD2	TRBJ2-3	CASSDSSGRGTDTQYF	TGTGCCAGCAGTGACTCTAGCGGGAGAGGGACAGATACGCAGTATTTT
TRBV6-6	NA	NA	TRBJ2-7	CASSYPTGFGEQYF	TGTGCCAGCAGTTACCCGACAGGTTTTGGCGAGCAGTACTTC
TRBV15	NA	NA	TRBJ1-4	CATSRLRGMGEKLFF	TGTGCCACCAGCAGACTAAGGGGCATGGGTGAAAAACTGTTTTTT
TRBV5-1	few	TRBD1	TRBJ2-7	CASRLTGDSYEQYF	TGCGCCAGCAGACTGACAGGGGACTCCTACGAGCAGTACTTC
TRBV25-1	NA	NA	TRBJ2-7	CASSPRAGGSYEQYF	TGTGCCAGCAGCCCGCGGGCAGGGGGGTCCTACGAGCAGTACTTC
TRBV29-1	NA	NA	TRBJ1-2	CSVTDRSDYGYTF	TGCAGCGTCACCGACCGGAGCGACTATGGCTACACCTTC
TRBV29-1	NA	NA	TRBJ1-5	CSAGGLSNQPQHF	TGCAGCGCGGGGGGGCTCAGCAATCAGCCCCAGCATTTT
TRBV3-1/TRBV3-2	once	TRBD2	TRBJ2-1	CASSQDRIFRTSTEQFF	TGTGCCAGCAGCCAAGACCGTATTTTTAGGACTAGCACCGAGCAGTTCTTC
TRBV5-8	NA	NA	TRBJ1-2	CASSKDSLLNYGYTF	TGTGCCAGCAGCAAAGACAGTTTACTTAACTATGGCTACACCTTC
TRBV7-3	few	NA	TRBJ2-1	CASSLGGAINEQFF	TGTGCCAGCAGCTTAGGGGGGGCAATCAATGAGCAGTTCTTC
TRBV4-1	NA	TRBD2	TRBJ2-5	CASSQDLALAGGQETQYF	TGCGCCAGCAGCCAAGATTTGGCCCTAGCGGGGGGCCAAGAGACCCAGTACTTC
TRBV19	NA	TRBD1	TRBJ1-2	CASSIPGQGAVYGYTF	TGTGCCAGTAGTATACCGGGACAGGGGGCAGTCTATGGCTACACCTTC
TRBV10-2	NA	TRBD1	TRBJ1-3	CASSDRDSSGNTIYF	TGCGCCAGCAGTGATAGGGACAGCTCTGGAAACACCATATATTTT
TRBV18	NA	NA	TRBJ2-7	CASSAGSNYEQYF	TGTGCCAGCTCAGCAGGTTCTAACTACGAGCAGTACTTC
TRBV28	NA	TRBD1	TRBJ1-2	CASSFTGGGYGYTF	TGTGCCAGCAGTTTTACAGGGGGAGGCTATGGCTACACCTTC